This TCR beta chain was retrieved from a study of CD8 T cells in ankylosing spondylitis. Study results and caveats: Clones linked with disease were CD8+ and fairly uncommon in the peripheral blood. In ankylosing spondylitis patients, matched synovial fluid reportedly showed significant enrichment of disease-linked clones.

V was pared by 8 bases and J by 2 bases, with 3 bases of the junction left unmatched. CDR3 length: 12 residues. The germline gives CDR1 MNHEY, CDR2 SMNVEV (reference sequence). For TCR beta, libraries came from quantitative 5'-RACE with molecular barcodes. TCRdb reprocessed the 5' RACE reads with MiXCR, giving one entry per CDR3 protein. The sample lists some 92,000 distinct CDR3 sequences, approximately 30% occurring once. On this clonotype: Its specificity is not known.

The sequence was obtained from a male donor with ankylosing spondylitis or in good health (not recorded which). The rearrangement joins TRBV27 to TRBJ2-7; 7 nucleotides line up with TRBD1. The specimen sequenced was blood, either unsorted or a sorted T cell fraction (not recorded which). The CDR3 DNA reads TGTGCCAGCCGTACAGGGGCCTACGAGCAGTACTTC. Translation: CASRTGAYEQYF.